Shown below are 22 T cell receptor beta chains from a single sample sequenced in a study of T cell responses to AZD1222 COVID-19 vaccine. Profiling relied on immunoSEQ multiplex PCR, and the TCRdb table lists in-frame clones only, not all of them. The table lists approximately 150,000 clones, around 90% of them singletons. The starting material was peripheral blood, obtained on day 0 of AZD1222 vaccination. The receptors come from an adult in good health.

The chain uses TRBV7-2 and TRBJ2-1; 8 bases are shared with TRBD2. The length of the CDR3 is 16 residues. J gave up 2 bases and V 6 bases, and 9 bases lay outside the gene matches. CDR1 is SGHTA and CDR2 is FQGNSA in the germline V gene. The chain's CDR3 is CASSGDKGLAYNEQFF. The CDR3, as DNA: TGTGCCAGCAGTGGGGATAAGGGACTAGCCTACAATGAGCAGTTCTTC. The variable domain in full, completed from reference TRBV7-2 and TRBJ2-1, reads GAGVSQSPSNKVTEKGKDVELRCDPISGHTALYWYRQSLGQGLEFLIYFQGNSAPDKSGLPSDRFSAERTGGSVSTLTIQRTQQEDSAVYLCASSGDKGLAYNEQFFGPGTRLTVL.

This chain uses TRBV20-1 with TRBJ2-1; the D gene is possibly TRBD2 (5 bases). Trimming removed 3 bases at V and 3 bases at J, with 15 bases between. CDR3 length: 15 amino acids. Germline V gene lookup returns CDR1 DFQATT and CDR2 SNEGSKA (reference sequence). The CDR3 bases are TGCAGTGCTAGTCCTGCGAGCGGTATCTACAATGAGCAGTTCTTC. It translates to CSASPASGIYNEQFF.

The chain joins TRBV29-1 to TRBJ2-7; 10 bases match TRBD1. The CDR3 consists of 13 residues. Unmatched junction bases numbered 5, after V lost 5 bases and J lost 4 bases. Germline V CDR1 and CDR2: SQVTM, ANQGSEA. CDR3 loop: CSVKGQGSYEQYF. CDR3 DNA sequence: TGCAGCGTTAAGGGACAGGGGTCATACGAGCAGTACTTC.

The chain employs TRBV6-5 and TRBJ2-1; 9 bases align to TRBD1. Germline V gives CDR1 MNHEY, CDR2 SVGAGI. Trimming took 7 bases from V and 8 from J; bases not matched to a gene: 9. The CDR3 is 14 amino acids. The CDR3, as DNA: TGTGCCAGCAATCACAGGGGGCCGGTCGATGAGCAGTTCTTC. Protein: CASNHRGPVDEQFF.

The chain recombines TRBV7-8 with TRBJ1-5; D gene ambiguous. CDR3 size: 15 residues. Per germline, CDR1 SGHVS and CDR2 FQNEAQ. V was clipped by 1 base and J by 3 bases, with 10 bases between them. The CDR3 nucleotides read TGTGCCAGCAGCTTAGAGGTCGGGAACAATCAGCCCCAGCATTTT. It is translated as CASSLEVGNNQPQHF.

The rearrangement links TRBV2 to TRBJ1-5; D remains unclear. The CDR3 loop spans 18 amino acids. CDR1 SNHLY and CDR2 FYNNEI come from the germline V gene. Trimming cost V 4 bases and J 2 bases, with 21 bases left between them. The CDR3 region has the DNA TGTGCCAGCAGTGGGGATACGAGTGGAGGTACGGGCAATCAGCCCCAGCATTTT. The encoded protein is CASSGDTSGGTGNQPQHF.

The rearrangement links TRBV6-4 to TRBJ2-7, with 9 bases fitting TRBD2. Germline V lookup: CDR1 MRHNA, CDR2 SNTAGT. The CDR3 length is 14 residues. V shed 2 bases, J shed 12 bases, and the junction held 11 bases outside the gene matches. The DNA for the CDR3 is TGTGCCAGCAGTGACGGGACTAGCTTCCAAAGGCGGTACTTC. It is translated as CASSDGTSFQRRYF.

The chain couples TRBV5-4 to TRBJ2-1; 8 nucleotides match TRBD1. J gave up 5 bases and V 4 bases, and 11 bases lay outside the gene matches. The CDR3 runs to 16 residues. The germline V gene has CDR1 SGHNT and CDR2 YYREEE (reference sequence). The CDR3 region is CASSQEPGQAHNEQFF. The DNA for the CDR3 is TGTGCCAGCAGCCAGGAACCGGGACAGGCTCACAATGAGCAGTTCTTC.

This clone was detected only once. The V call is TRBV2, the J call TRBJ1-4; 7 positions match TRBD1. The V segment lost 3 bases and the J segment 8 bases; nucleotides outside the gene matches: 6. Per germline, CDR1 SNHLY and CDR2 FYNNEI. The CDR3 runs 14 residues. The CDR3 loop is CASSDPRGEEKLFF. The CDR3 DNA is TGTGCCAGCAGTGACCCCAGGGGGGAAGAAAAACTGTTTTTT.

V usage is TRBV6-4 and J usage is TRBJ2-5, with 7 positions matching TRBD1. The V gene's germline CDR1 is MRHNA and CDR2 SNTAGT. V lost 7 bases, J lost 1 base, and 9 bases stayed unmatched. The CDR3 runs 15 residues. The CDR3 reads CASKLTGNLQETQYF. CDR3 sequence (DNA): TGTGCCAGCAAGTTGACAGGGAACCTCCAAGAGACCCAGTACTTC.

The chain uses TRBV14 and TRBJ2-7, with a tentative D call TRBD1 (5 bases). Trimming left V 10 bases short and J 1 base short, with 23 bases between. The germline gives CDR1 SGHDN, CDR2 FVKESK. The length of the CDR3 is 16 residues. The CDR3 nucleotides are TGTGCCATCTATTGGCCCGAGACAGCTAAATCCTACGAGCAGTACTTC. It yields the protein CAIYWPETAKSYEQYF. Complete variable domain (other parts from reference TRBV14 and TRBJ2-7): EAGVTQFPSHSVIEKGQTVTLRCDPISGHDNLYWYRRVMGKEIKFLLHFVKESKQDESGMPNNRFLAERTGGTYSTLKVQPAELEDSGVYFCAIYWPETAKSYEQYFGPGTRLTVT.

The chain has TRBV4-3 and TRBJ2-1; no clear D gene. Between the trimmed V and J ends, which lost 3 bases and 6 bases, there was a span of 9 bases. Per germline, CDR1 LGHNA and CDR2 YSLEER. The CDR3 contains 13 residues. The CDR3 DNA reads as TGCGCCAGCAGCCAGGTTATGGGCAATGAGCAGTTCTTC. Its protein is CASSQVMGNEQFF.

The genes are TRBV10-1 and TRBJ1-1, with 7 nucleotides matching TRBD1. Losses at the gene ends were 2 bases for V and 0 bases for J; bases not matched to a gene: 0. Per the germline V gene, CDR1 is WNHNN and CDR2 is SYGVQD (reference sequence). The CDR3 is 14 residues long. CDR3 loop: CASSEGQVNTEAFF. The CDR3 DNA sequence: TGCGCCAGCAGTGAGGGACAGGTGAACACTGAAGCTTTCTTT.

This chain connects TRBV30 to TRBJ1-6; D is possibly TRBD1 (5 bases). The CDR3 consists of 16 residues. Germline values: CDR1 GTSNPN, CDR2 SVGIG (reference sequence). Trimming shortened V by 4 bases and J by 8 bases, and 21 bases separated the two germline ends. CDR3 in DNA: TGTGCCTGGACTCCCCCCCCGACAGTTCCCTATTCACCCCTCCACTTT. Its translation is CAWTPPPTVPYSPLHF.

The table lists this clone with a count of one. An end of the junction does not agree with germline; a read error may underlie this. The rearrangement links TRBV5-5 to TRBJ1-2, with D possibly matching TRBD1 (6 bases). Per the germline V gene, CDR1 is SGHKS and CDR2 is YYEKEE (reference sequence). This CDR3 has 15 residues. The CDR3 sequence is CTSSLGDTQGYGYTF. As DNA, the CDR3 is TGTACCAGCAGCTTGGGGGACACCCAAGGCTATGGCTACACCTTC.

This rearrangement joins TRBV19 to TRBJ1-5, with unresolved D. Trimming took 1 base from V and 0 from J, leaving 13 bases between them. The CDR3 has 17 residues. Germline V gives CDR1 LNHDA, CDR2 SQIVND (reference sequence). DNA of the CDR3: TGTGCCAGTAGTATAGCCTCGGCCATCTATAGCAATCAGCCCCAGCATTTT. This sequence encodes CASSIASAIYSNQPQHF.

V gene TRBV7-3 combines with J gene TRBJ1-2; 7 bases are a match to TRBD1. The CDR3 extends over 13 amino acids. J lost 7 bases, V lost 5 bases, and 7 bases had no gene match. The germline V gene encodes CDR1 SGHTA and CDR2 FQGTGA. CDR3 in amino acids: CASSPGAGGGYTF. The CDR3 nucleotides are TGTGCCAGCAGCCCCGGGGCAGGGGGTGGCTACACCTTC.

The count of this clone is one. V and J are TRBV7-2 and TRBJ1-3; D might be TRBD1 (5 bases). The CDR3 contains 14 residues. Trimming removed 7 bases from V and 2 bases from J, with 12 bases in between. Germline CDR1 is SGHTA and CDR2 is FQGNSA. CDR3 residues: CASTQTGAGNTIYF. CDR3 DNA: TGTGCCAGCACCCAAACGGGGGCTGGAAACACCATATATTTT.

V and J are TRBV3-1 (or the pseudogene TRBV3-2) and TRBJ1-3; D is undetermined. Trimming took off 8 bases at V and 1 base at J, with 6 bases between the two ends. Germline CDR1 LGHDT, CDR2 YNNKEL (reference sequence). The CDR3 has 12 residues. The CDR3: CASGGSGNTIYF. CDR3 bases: TGTGCCAGCGGCGGTTCTGGAAACACCATATATTTT.

CDR3 sequence reads: CASGLGQGNTEAFF. CDR3 DNA: TGTGCCAGTGGGTTGGGACAGGGGAACACTGAAGCTTTCTTT. This chain uses TRBV19 with TRBJ1-1, with 9 positions matching TRBD1. The CDR3 runs to 14 residues. The germline gives CDR1 LNHDA, CDR2 SQIVND (reference sequence). V was clipped by 8 bases and J by 1 base; unmatched bases: 5.

The chain recombines TRBV28 with TRBJ2-3, with TRBD2 matching over 12 bases. This CDR3 has 16 amino acids. J was trimmed by 1 base and V by 5 bases; bases with no gene match: 4. Germline V gives CDR1 MDHEN, CDR2 SYDVKM. The CDR3 DNA reads as TGTGCCAGCAGTCTTCTAGCGGGAGGGCGCACAGATACGCAGTATTTT. Protein product: CASSLLAGGRTDTQYF.

This chain links TRBV16 with TRBJ2-7, with D hard to call. The germline V and J ends were trimmed by 3 bases and 0 bases, with 9 bases remaining between them. The CDR3 is 14 residues long. Germline loops: CDR1 KGHSY, CDR2 FQNENV. The CDR3 DNA reads as TGTGCCAGCAGCCATATGTTGAGCTCCTACGAGCAGTACTTC. Its protein is CASSHMLSSYEQYF.